This entry lists 21 T cell receptor beta chains sequenced from one sample in a study of Tregs in tolerant kidney transplant recipients. The table came from immunoSEQ multiplex PCR; TCRdb's copy has only in-frame clones and leaves some out. Recorded for this sample: some 31,000 clones. This specimen was CD8+ T cells from blood, taken before the transplant. Every receptor here comes from a human donor who received a combined kidney and bone marrow transplant.

On this clone itself: The read terminates 3 residues before the CDR3 end, so the remaining end is supplied by the germline J gene. The chain uses TRBV7-9 and TRBJ2-5; TRBD2 matches at 9 bases. The junction had 10 bases not matched to a gene; V was cut back by 4 bases and J by 7 bases. The germline gives CDR1 SEHNR, CDR2 FQNEAQ (reference sequence). The CDR3 length is 15 residues. This chain's CDR3 is CASSSGLARRGTQYF. The covered CDR3 bases are TGTGCCAGCAGCTCCGGACTAGCGCGACGTGGGACC.

Regarding this clone: The CDR3 end falls 3 residues outside the read, so it is completed with the germline J gene. The V gene is TRBV6-1, the J gene TRBJ1-3; D not resolved. Germline V gene data show CDR1 as MNHNS and CDR2 as SASEGT. CDR3 size: 14 residues. V lost 2 bases, J lost 4 bases, and 9 bases lay in between. The CDR3 here is CASSEWPLGNTIYF. The sequenced part of the CDR3 DNA is TGTGCCAGCAGTGAATGGCCCCTCGGAAACACC.

The CDR3 protein is CASSIPPRQGIDTQYF. The sequenced CDR3 bases are TGTGCCAGTAGTATACCCCCGCGACAGGGAATAGATACG. The rearrangement links TRBV19 to TRBJ2-3; 7 positions agree with TRBD1. The read ends 3 residues before the CDR3 terminus; that terminus is restored from the germline J gene. The CDR3 spans 16 residues. V shed 2 bases, J shed 5 bases, and the junction held 10 bases outside the gene matches. CDR1 LNHDA and CDR2 SQIVND come from the germline V gene (reference sequence).

Comments on this clone: The CDR3 end is not reached by the read, which stops 3 residues before it; the germline J gene fills it in. The genes are TRBV7-8 and TRBJ2-4; D gene uncertain. The CDR3 extends over 12 amino acids. Germline lookup yields CDR1 SGHVS and CDR2 FQNEAQ. Trimming removed 5 bases from V and 4 bases from J, with 6 bases in between. The covered CDR3 bases are TGTGCCAGCAGCGGGCGAAAAAACATT. It translates to CASSGRKNI. The entire CDR3 is CASSGRKNIQYF.

As concerns this clone: The missing CDR3 end, 3 residues past where the read stops, is filled in from the germline J gene. The V gene is TRBV13, the J gene TRBJ1-5; TRBD1 agrees at 7 bases. After removal of 3 bases from V and 6 bases from J, the junction contained 5 bases not matched to a gene. Germline values: CDR1 PRHDT, CDR2 FYEKMQ (reference sequence). This CDR3 region has 14 residues. This chain's CDR3 is CASSLGQGGQPQHF. The sequenced CDR3 bases are TGTGCCAGCAGCTTGGGGCAGGGGGGTCAGCCC.

A note on this clone: Read data end 3 residues before the CDR3 end; the end is taken from the germline J gene. This chain joins TRBV2 and TRBJ2-7; 11 nucleotides agree with TRBD1. V shed 1 base and J 3 bases; nucleotides not matched to a gene: 2. Germline V gene data show CDR1 as SNHLY and CDR2 as FYNNEI. The CDR3 totals 15 residues. The CDR3 protein is CASSEGGQGGYEQYF. The CDR3 bases that were read are TGTGCCAGCAGTGAAGGGGGACAGGGGGGCTACGAG.

CDR3 loop: CAWSDLSPRGYNEQFF. CDR3 bases read: TGTGCCTGGAGCGACCTATCCCCCCGGGGGTACAATGAG. The V gene is TRBV30, the J gene TRBJ2-1; perhaps TRBD2 as D (6 bases). The CDR3 end lies 3 residues beyond the end of the read and is filled in from the germline J gene. The CDR3 loop spans 16 amino acids. The germline gives CDR1 GTSNPN, CDR2 SVGIG (reference sequence). Trimming pared 3 bases from V and 4 bases from J, leaving 19 bases between.

Comments on this clone: The read ends 3 residues shy of where the CDR3 ends; the end is completed using the germline J gene. The gene calls are TRBV5-1 and TRBJ1-1; TRBD1 matches at 9 bases. The CDR3 totals 15 residues. The junction had 6 bases not matched to a gene; V was cut back by 2 bases and J by 4 bases. Germline-derived CDR1 and CDR2 are SGHRS and YFSETQ. Here the CDR3 reads CASSFRQGGGTEAFF. Incomplete CDR3 DNA: TGCGCCAGCAGCTTTCGACAGGGGGGTGGCACTGAA. Supplemented by reference TRBV5-1 and TRBJ1-1, the full variable domain reads KAGVTQTPRYLIKTRGQQVTLSCSPISGHRSVSWYQQTPGQGLQFLFEYFSETQRNKGNFPGRFSGRQFSNSRSEMNVSTLELGDSALYLCASSFRQGGGTEAFFGQGTRLTVV.

To note about this clone: The read is 3 residues too short to cover the CDR3 end, so that end is filled in from the germline J gene. V is TRBV6-2 or TRBV6-3 and J is TRBJ1-2; no definite D call. The CDR3 is 11 amino acids. CDR1 is MNHEY, CDR2 SVGEGT, per germline. The CDR3 bases that were read are TGTGCCAGCAGTTATGGCGGGGGC. It yields the protein CASSYGGG. The full CDR3 protein is CASSYGGGYTF.

A remark on this clone: The read stops 3 residues short of the end of the CDR3; the missing end is completed from the germline J gene. The V and J genes are TRBV19 and TRBJ1-1; 9 bases are shared with TRBD1. The CDR3 is 14 amino acids. The V gene end was trimmed by 6 bases and the J gene end by 5 bases; junction bases not matched to a gene: 7. Looked up from germline, CDR1 is LNHDA and CDR2 is SQIVND (reference sequence). The CDR3 bases that were read are TGTGCCAGTAGCGCCGGGACAGGGCGGACTGAA. Translating gives CASSAGTGRTE. In full, the CDR3 is CASSAGTGRTEAFF.

CDR3 amino acids: CASSALTSGTYEQYF. The DNA read from the CDR3 is TGTGCCAGCAGTGCCCTGACTAGCGGGACGTACGAG. The rearrangement uses TRBV2 and TRBJ2-7; TRBD2 agrees at 11 bases. The missing CDR3 end, 3 residues past where the read stops, is filled in from the germline J gene. V gave up 4 bases and J gave up 4 bases; unmatched junction bases: 6. CDR1 is SNHLY and CDR2 is FYNNEI in the germline V gene. This CDR3 region has 15 residues.

Comment on this clone: Sequencing ends 3 residues short of the CDR3 end; the germline J gene provides the rest. The V gene is TRBV30, the J gene TRBJ2-5; a possible D gene is TRBD2 (6 bases). The germline V and J ends were trimmed by 0 bases and 2 bases, with 10 bases remaining between them. This CDR3 spans 14 amino acids. Germline loops: CDR1 GTSNPN, CDR2 SVGIG (reference sequence). The chain's CDR3 is CAWSVVSGQETQYF. The DNA read from the CDR3 is TGTGCCTGGAGTGTTGTGAGCGGGCAAGAGACC.

Note on this clone: The read gets to within 3 residues of the CDR3 end, and the germline J gene fills in the rest. The chain combines TRBV6-1 with TRBJ1-1; the D gene is possibly TRBD1 (6 bases). CDR1 and CDR2 from the germline V gene are MNHNS and SASEGT. CDR3 size: 16 residues. V was cut by 1 base and J by 3 bases, with 15 bases left in between. This CDR3 is CASSEGGGEWDTEAFF. The CDR3 bases that were read are TGTGCCAGCAGTGAAGGGGGGGGCGAGTGGGACACTGAA.

Concerning this clone itself: The read halts 3 residues ahead of the CDR3 end, with the missing end drawn from the germline J gene. The chain employs TRBV19 and TRBJ2-3; TRBD2 matches 14 bases. Trimming took 4 bases from V and 0 from J; bases not matched to a gene: 9. CDR1 is LNHDA and CDR2 is SQIVND in the germline V gene (reference sequence). This CDR3 has 19 amino acids. The DNA read from the CDR3 is TGTGCCAGTAGTACCCCGACTAGCGGGAGGGTCCGTAGCACAGATACG. This codes for CASSTPTSGRVRSTDT. The CDR3 in its entirety is CASSTPTSGRVRSTDTQYF.

Worth noting for this clone: The read halts 3 residues ahead of the CDR3 end, with the missing end drawn from the germline J gene. The chain employs TRBV19 and TRBJ1-1; perhaps TRBD1 as D (6 bases). V was clipped by 5 bases and J by 6 bases, with 10 bases between them. Germline CDR1 and CDR2: LNHDA and SQIVND (reference sequence). The CDR3 is 12 residues long. CDR3: CASSPGVAEAFF. CDR3 bases read: TGTGCCAGTAGTCCAGGGGTTGCTGAA.

As regards this clone: Read data end 3 residues before the CDR3 end; the end is taken from the germline J gene. The chain recombines TRBV18 with TRBJ2-7, with unresolved D. The V gene's germline CDR1 is KGHSH and CDR2 LQKENI. The CDR3 is made up of 11 amino acids. Trimming took off 2 bases at V and 6 bases at J, with 5 bases between the two ends. CDR3 residues: CASSPELEQYF. CDR3 DNA (partial): TGTGCCAGCTCACCAGAACTCGAG.

A note on this clone: From the germline J gene comes the end of the CDR3, since the read stops 3 residues before it. The rearrangement links TRBV5-6 to TRBJ1-1; TRBD1 is a possible D gene (5 bases). There are 15 residues in the CDR3. Germline V gene lookup returns CDR1 SGHDT and CDR2 YYEEEE. The V end was cut by 3 bases, the J end by 3 bases, with 15 bases between. The covered CDR3 bases are TGTGCCAGCAGCTCGGGACTGACTTGGGACACTGAA. Its translation is CASSSGLTWDTE. The full CDR3 is CASSSGLTWDTEAFF. Full variable domain (missing parts from reference TRBV5-6 and TRBJ1-1): DAGVTQSPTHLIKTRGQQVTLRCSPKSGHDTVSWYQQALGQGPQFIFQYYEEEERQRGNFPDRFSGHQFPNYSSELNVNALLLGDSALYLCASSSGLTWDTEAFFGQGTRLTVV.

To note about this clone: The sequenced fragment ends 3 residues before the CDR3 boundary, so the rest is inferred from the germline J gene. Other DNA sequences within the sample encode an identical CDR3. This sequence joins TRBV2 and TRBJ1-1; TRBD1 is a possible D gene (5 bases). This CDR3 contains 14 residues. V dropped 3 bases and J dropped 0 bases, with 8 bases sitting between them. The germline gives CDR1 SNHLY, CDR2 FYNNEI. The CDR3 region is CASSDTGMNTEAFF. The covered CDR3 bases are TGTGCCAGCAGTGATACAGGCATGAACACTGAA.

A remark on this clone: The CDR3 goes on 3 residues after the read ends, and that part is filled in from the germline J gene. The chain employs TRBV7-7 and TRBJ2-7, with a tentative D call TRBD2 (5 bases). The CDR3 totals 14 residues. The V gene's germline CDR1 is SSHAT and CDR2 FNYEAQ (reference sequence). V was cut by 5 bases and J by 2 bases, with 13 bases left in between. The part of the CDR3 DNA that was read is TGTGCCAGCAGCCCGCGGGTAGGGACCTACGAG. Its translation: CASSPRVGTYE. The CDR3 in its entirety is CASSPRVGTYEQYF.

Turning to this clone: The read falls 3 residues short of the CDR3 end, and the missing part is taken from the germline J gene. The chain employs TRBV7-8 and TRBJ2-1; perhaps TRBD1 as D (6 bases). The CDR3 has 14 residues. The V and J ends lost 0 bases and 5 bases respectively, with 8 bases between them. CDR1 SGHVS and CDR2 FQNEAQ come from the germline V gene. CDR3 sequence: CASSLAGADNEQFF. The part of the CDR3 DNA that was read is TGTGCCAGCAGCTTAGCGGGGGCCGACAATGAG.

As concerns this clone: The CDR3 is cut off 3 residues early in the read; its end comes from the germline J gene. The rearrangement uses TRBV7-9 and TRBJ1-1; no definite D call. Trimming left V 5 bases short and J 1 base short, with 14 bases between. The CDR3 contains 15 residues. The germline V gene encodes CDR1 SEHNR and CDR2 FQNEAQ (reference sequence). The CDR3 region is CASSPKAGGNTEAFF. Incomplete CDR3 DNA: TGTGCCAGCAGCCCGAAGGCGGGTGGGAACACTGAA.